This TCR beta chain was sequenced for a study of T cell clonality in common variable immunodeficiency. This clone was picked up many times. Its specificity is unknown. With the read ending 3 residues before the CDR3 end, the germline J gene is used to fill in that end. TCRdb's table, derived via immunoSEQ multiplex PCR, lists solely in-frame clones and lacks some. The sample yields roughly 55,000 clones, without any singletons. Regarding the study as a whole: Fewer deletions and N-nucleotide insertions were reportedly seen in common variable immunodeficiency TCR beta sequences. CVID patient heterogeneity limited repertoire-clinical complication correlations.

Trimming removed 4 bases at V and 2 bases at J, with 9 bases between. Germline V gene sequence: CDR1 ENHRY, CDR2 SYGVKD. The CDR3 covers 13 residues. The sequence derives from a person between 18 and 75 years old in good health. This chain uses TRBV10-3 with TRBJ2-7; no clear D. The specimen sequenced was peripheral blood mononuclear cells. The DNA read from the CDR3 is TGTGCCATCAGTGGAGACTCTACCTACGAG. The encoded protein is CAISGDSTYE. Given in full, the CDR3 is CAISGDSTYEQYF.